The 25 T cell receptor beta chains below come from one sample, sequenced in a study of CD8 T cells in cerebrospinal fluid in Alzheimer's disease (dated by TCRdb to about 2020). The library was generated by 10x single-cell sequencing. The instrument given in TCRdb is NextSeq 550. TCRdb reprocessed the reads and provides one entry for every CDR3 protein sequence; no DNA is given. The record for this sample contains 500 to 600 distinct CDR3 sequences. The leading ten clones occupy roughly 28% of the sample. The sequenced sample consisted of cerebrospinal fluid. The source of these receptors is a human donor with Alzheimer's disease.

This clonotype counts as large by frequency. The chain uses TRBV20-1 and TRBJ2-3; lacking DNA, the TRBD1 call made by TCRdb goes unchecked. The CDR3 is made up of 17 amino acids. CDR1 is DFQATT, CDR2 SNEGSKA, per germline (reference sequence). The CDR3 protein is CSARDVTGTGGTDTQYF.

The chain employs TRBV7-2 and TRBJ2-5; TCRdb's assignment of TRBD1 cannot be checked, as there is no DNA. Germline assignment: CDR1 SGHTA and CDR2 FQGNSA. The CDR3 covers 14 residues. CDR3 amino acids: CASSLPGRVETQYF.

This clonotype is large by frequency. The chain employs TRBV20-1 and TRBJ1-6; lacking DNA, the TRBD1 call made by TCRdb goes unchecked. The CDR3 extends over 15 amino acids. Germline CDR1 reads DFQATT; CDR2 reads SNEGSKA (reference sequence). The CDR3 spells CSAKGGSSYNSPLHF.

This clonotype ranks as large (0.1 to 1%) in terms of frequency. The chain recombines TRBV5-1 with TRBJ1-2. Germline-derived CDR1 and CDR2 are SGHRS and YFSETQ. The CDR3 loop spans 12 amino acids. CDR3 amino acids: CASSLNMGGYTF.

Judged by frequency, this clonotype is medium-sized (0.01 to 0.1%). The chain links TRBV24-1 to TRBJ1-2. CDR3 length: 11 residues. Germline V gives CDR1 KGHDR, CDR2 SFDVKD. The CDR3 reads CATSDGYGYTF.

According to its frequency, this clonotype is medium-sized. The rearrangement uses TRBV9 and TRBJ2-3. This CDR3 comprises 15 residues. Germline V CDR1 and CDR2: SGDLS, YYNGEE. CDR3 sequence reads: CASSVQDPTTDTQYF.

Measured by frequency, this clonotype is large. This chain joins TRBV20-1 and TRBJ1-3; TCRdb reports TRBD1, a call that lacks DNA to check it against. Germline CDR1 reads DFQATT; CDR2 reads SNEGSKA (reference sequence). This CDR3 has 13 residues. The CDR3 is CSAGTVQGNTIYF.

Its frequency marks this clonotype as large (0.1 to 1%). CDR3 protein: CAGSRGANYGYTF. The gene calls are TRBV19 and TRBJ1-2; as DNA is missing, the TRBD1 call by TCRdb cannot be tested. The CDR3 spans 13 residues. Germline values: CDR1 LNHDA, CDR2 SQIVND (reference sequence).

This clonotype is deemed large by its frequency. CDR3 region: CASSGRGLGNTEAFF. The rearrangement uses TRBV5-6 and TRBJ1-1; the TRBD1 assignment by TCRdb is unverifiable without DNA. The CDR3 length is 15 residues. Per germline, CDR1 SGHDT and CDR2 YYEEEE.

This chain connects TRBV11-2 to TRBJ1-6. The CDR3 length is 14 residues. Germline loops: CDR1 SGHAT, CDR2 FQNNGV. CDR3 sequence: CASSSNIADSPLHF.

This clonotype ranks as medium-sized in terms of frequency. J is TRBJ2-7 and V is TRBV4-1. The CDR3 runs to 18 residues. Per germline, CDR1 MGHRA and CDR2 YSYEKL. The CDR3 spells CASSQELGYGGSSYEQYF.

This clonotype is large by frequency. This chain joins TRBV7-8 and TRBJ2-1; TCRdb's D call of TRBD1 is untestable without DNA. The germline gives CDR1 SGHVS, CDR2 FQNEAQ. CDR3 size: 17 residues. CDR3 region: CASSPPLRVSPYNEQFF.

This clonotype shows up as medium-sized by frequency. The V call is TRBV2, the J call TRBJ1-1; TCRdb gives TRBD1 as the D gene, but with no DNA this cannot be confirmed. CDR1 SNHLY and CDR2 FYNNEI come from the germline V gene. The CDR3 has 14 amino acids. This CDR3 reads CASSTTGRNTEAFF.

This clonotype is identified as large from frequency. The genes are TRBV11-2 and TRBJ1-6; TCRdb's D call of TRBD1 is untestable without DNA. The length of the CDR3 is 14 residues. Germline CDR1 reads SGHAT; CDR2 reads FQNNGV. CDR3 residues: CASSLDRGISPLHF.

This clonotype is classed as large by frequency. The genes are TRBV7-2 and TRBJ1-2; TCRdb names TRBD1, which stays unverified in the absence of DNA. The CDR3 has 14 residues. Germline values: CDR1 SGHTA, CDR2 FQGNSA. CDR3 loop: CASSSDRTVWSYTF.

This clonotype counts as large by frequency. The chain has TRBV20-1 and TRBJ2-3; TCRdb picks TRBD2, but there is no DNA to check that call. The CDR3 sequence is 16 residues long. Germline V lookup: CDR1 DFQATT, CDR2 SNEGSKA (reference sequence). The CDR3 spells CSAPGGLTSATDTQYF.

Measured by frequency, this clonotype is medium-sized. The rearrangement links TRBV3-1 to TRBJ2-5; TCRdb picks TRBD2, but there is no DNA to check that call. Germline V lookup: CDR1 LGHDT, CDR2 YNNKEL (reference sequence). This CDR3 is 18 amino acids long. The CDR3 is CASSQGLAGAQSQETQYF.

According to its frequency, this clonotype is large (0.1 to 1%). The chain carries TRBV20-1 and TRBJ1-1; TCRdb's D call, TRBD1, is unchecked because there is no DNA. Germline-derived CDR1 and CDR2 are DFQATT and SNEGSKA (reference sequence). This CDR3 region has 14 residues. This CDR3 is CSAREGVQNTEAFF.

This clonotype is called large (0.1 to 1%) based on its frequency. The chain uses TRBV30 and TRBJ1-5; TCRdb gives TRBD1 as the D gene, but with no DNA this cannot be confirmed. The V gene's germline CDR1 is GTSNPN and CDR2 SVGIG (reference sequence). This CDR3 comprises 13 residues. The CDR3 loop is CAWSRQGYQPQHF.

The CDR3: CASSQGLAVQETQYF. The chain joins TRBV4-2 to TRBJ2-5; without DNA, the TCRdb call of TRBD2 cannot be checked. Per the germline V gene, CDR1 is LGHNA and CDR2 is YNFKEQ. This CDR3 spans 15 amino acids.

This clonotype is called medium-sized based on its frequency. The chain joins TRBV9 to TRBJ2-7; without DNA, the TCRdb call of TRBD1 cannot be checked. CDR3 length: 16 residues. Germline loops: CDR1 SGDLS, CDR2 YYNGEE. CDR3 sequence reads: CASSEGGTGGGYEQYF.

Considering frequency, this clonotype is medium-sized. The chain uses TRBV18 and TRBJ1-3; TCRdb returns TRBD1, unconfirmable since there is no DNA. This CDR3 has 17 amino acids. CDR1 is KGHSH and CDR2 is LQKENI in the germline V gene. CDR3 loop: CASSLGTVISSGNTIYF. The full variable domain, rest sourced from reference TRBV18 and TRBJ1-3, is NAGVMQNPRHLVRRRGQEARLRCSPMKGHSHVYWYRQLPEEGLKFMVYLQKENIIDESGMPKERFSAEFPKEGPSILRIQQVVRGDSAAYFCASSLGTVISSGNTIYFGEGSWLTVV.

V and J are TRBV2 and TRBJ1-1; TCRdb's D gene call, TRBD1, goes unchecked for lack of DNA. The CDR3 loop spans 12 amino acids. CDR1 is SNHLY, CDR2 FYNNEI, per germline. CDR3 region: CASKGFMTEAFF. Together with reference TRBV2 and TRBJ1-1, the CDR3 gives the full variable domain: EPEVTQTPSHQVTQMGQEVILRCVPISNHLYFYWYRQILGQKVEFLVSFYNNEISEKSEIFDDQFSVERPDGSNFTLKIRSTKLEDSAMYFCASKGFMTEAFFGQGTRLTVV.

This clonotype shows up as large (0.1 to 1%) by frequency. This CDR3 reads CASSQALAGGYNEQFF. The genes are TRBV3-1 and TRBJ2-1; TCRdb returns TRBD2, unconfirmable since there is no DNA. CDR3 length equals 16 residues. The germline gives CDR1 LGHDT, CDR2 YNNKEL (reference sequence).

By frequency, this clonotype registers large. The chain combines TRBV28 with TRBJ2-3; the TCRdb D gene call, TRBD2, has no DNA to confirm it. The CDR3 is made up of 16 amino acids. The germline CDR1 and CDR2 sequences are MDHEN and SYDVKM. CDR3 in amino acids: CASSLVGRGPTDTQYF.